This TCR beta chain was profiled in a study of a mutant IDH1 vaccine in newly diagnosed glioma. Study-wide context: Most patients had received both radiotherapy and temozolomide, the prior options being radiotherapy, temozolomide, or both. Findings and limits, study-wide: Among all patients, vaccine-induced immune responses occurred in 80% to 95%.

CDR1 and CDR2 (germline): SGHNT, YYREEE (reference sequence). The CDR3 has 14 residues. The trim removed 4 bases at V and 1 base at J, leaving 3 bases unmatched. Comments on this clone: The antigen is not known.

The time point was: baseline, week 1 (first vaccination visit). Treatment specified: pre-vaccination baseline after standard-of-care therapy. TCRdb's copy holds only in-frame clones and misses some; the assay was immunoSEQ multiplex PCR. The table shows 50,000 or so clones, with 80% to 90% occurring only once. The receptor was isolated from a man younger than 30 with glioma. Source: PBMCs, taken from a glioma patient treated with radiotherapy, temozolomide or both. J is TRBJ2-3 and V is TRBV5-4, with 7 bases aligning to TRBD1. CDR3 protein: CASSRGQGTDTQYF. The CDR3 DNA is TGTGCCAGCAGCCGAGGACAGGGCACAGATACGCAGTATTTT.